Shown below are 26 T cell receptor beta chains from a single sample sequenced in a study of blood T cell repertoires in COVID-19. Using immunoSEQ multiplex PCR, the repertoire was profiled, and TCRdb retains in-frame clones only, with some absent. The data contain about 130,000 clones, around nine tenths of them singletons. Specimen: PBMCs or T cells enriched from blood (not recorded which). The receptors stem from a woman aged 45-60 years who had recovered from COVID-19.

CDR3 nucleotide sequence: TGCAGCGTTGGACAGGGGGCCACTGAAGCTTTCTTT. Protein sequence: CSVGQGATEAFF. J is TRBJ1-1 and V is TRBV29-1; TRBD1 aligns across 10 bases. V shed 4 bases, J shed 4 bases, and the junction held 0 bases outside the gene matches. From germline, CDR1 is SQVTM and CDR2 ANQGSEA. This CDR3 contains 12 residues.

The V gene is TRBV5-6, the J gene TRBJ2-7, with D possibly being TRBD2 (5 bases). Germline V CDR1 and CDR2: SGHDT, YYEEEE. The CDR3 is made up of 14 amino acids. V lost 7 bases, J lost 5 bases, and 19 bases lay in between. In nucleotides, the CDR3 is TGTGCCAGCCGAGGCGGGTCTTTTCCGAACGAGCAGTACTTC. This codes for CASRGGSFPNEQYF. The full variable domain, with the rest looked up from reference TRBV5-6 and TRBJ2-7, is DAGVTQSPTHLIKTRGQQVTLRCSPKSGHDTVSWYQQALGQGPQFIFQYYEEEERQRGNFPDRFSGHQFPNYSSELNVNALLLGDSALYLCASRGGSFPNEQYFGPGTRLTVT.

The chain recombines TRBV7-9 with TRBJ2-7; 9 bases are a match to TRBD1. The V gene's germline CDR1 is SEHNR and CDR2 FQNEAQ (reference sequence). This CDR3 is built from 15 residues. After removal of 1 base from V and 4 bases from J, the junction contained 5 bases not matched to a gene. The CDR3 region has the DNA TGTGCCAGCAGCTTAGGAGTGGGACAGGGTTACGAGCAGTACTTC. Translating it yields CASSLGVGQGYEQYF.

CDR3: CASSAASGDTDTQYF. CDR3 DNA sequence: TGTGCCAGCAGCGCGGCCTCGGGGGACACAGATACGCAGTATTTT. The gene calls are TRBV25-1 and TRBJ2-3; maybe TRBD2 (6 bases). The CDR3 runs 15 residues. Germline values: CDR1 MGHDK, CDR2 SYGVNS. V shed 6 bases and J shed 2 bases, with 15 bases lying between them.

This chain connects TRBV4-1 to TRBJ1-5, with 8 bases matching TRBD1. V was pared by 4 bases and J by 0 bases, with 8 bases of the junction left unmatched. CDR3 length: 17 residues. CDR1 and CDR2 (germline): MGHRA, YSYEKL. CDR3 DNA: TGCGCCAGCAGCCTAGGACAGGGAGTAGGTAGCAATCAGCCCCAGCATTTT. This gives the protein CASSLGQGVGSNQPQHF.

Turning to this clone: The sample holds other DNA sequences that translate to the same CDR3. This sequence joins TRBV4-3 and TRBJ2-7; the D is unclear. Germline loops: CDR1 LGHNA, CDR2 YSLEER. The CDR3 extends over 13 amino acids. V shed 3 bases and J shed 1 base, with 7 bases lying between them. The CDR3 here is CASSQGTSYEQYF. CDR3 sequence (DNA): TGCGCCAGCAGCCAGGGCACATCCTACGAGCAGTACTTC.

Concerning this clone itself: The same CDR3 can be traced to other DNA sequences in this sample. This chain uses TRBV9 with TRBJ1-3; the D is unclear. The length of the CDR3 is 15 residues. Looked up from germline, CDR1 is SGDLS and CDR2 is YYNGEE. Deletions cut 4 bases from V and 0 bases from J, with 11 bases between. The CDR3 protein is CASSKDGVSGNTIYF. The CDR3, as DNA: TGTGCCAGCAGCAAAGACGGGGTCTCTGGAAACACCATATATTTT.

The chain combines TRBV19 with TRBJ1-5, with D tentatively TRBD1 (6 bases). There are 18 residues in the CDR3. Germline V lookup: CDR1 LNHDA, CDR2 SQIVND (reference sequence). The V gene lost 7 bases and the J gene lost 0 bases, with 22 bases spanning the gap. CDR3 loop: CASISRAGVFISNQPQHF. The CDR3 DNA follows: TGTGCCAGTATCTCGCGGGCAGGGGTCTTCATTAGCAATCAGCCCCAGCATTTT.

The CDR3 loop is CAISEAGNYEQYF. The CDR3 nucleotides are TGTGCCATCAGTGAAGCGGGGAACTACGAGCAGTACTTC. This chain joins TRBV10-3 and TRBJ2-7; 7 bases are shared with TRBD2. The CDR3 runs 13 residues. Losses at the gene ends were 3 bases for V and 3 bases for J; bases not matched to a gene: 2. The germline CDR1 and CDR2 sequences are ENHRY and SYGVKD.

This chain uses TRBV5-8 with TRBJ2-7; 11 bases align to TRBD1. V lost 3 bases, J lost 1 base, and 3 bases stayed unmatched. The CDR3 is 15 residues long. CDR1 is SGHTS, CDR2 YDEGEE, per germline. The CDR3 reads CASSYRDRGSYEQYF. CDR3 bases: TGTGCCAGCAGCTACCGGGACAGGGGGTCCTACGAGCAGTACTTC.

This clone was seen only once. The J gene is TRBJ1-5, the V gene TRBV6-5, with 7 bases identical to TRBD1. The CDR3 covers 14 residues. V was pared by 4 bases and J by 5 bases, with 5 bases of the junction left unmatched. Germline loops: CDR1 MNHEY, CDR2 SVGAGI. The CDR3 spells CASSSGTADQPQHF. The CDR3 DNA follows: TGTGCCAGCAGTTCAGGGACAGCCGATCAGCCCCAGCATTTT.

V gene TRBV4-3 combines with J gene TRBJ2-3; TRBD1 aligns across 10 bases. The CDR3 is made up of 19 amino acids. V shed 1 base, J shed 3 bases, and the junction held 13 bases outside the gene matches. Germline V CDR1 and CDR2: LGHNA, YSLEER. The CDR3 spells CASSQARDRGEMGTDTQYF. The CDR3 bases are TGCGCCAGCAGCCAAGCCAGGGACAGGGGCGAAATGGGGACAGATACGCAGTATTTT.

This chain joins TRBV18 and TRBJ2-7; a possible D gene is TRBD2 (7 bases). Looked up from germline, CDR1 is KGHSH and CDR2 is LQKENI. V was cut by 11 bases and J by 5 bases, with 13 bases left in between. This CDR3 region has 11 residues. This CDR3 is CASGGWDEQYF. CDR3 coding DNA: TGTGCCTCGGGGGGCTGGGACGAGCAGTACTTC.

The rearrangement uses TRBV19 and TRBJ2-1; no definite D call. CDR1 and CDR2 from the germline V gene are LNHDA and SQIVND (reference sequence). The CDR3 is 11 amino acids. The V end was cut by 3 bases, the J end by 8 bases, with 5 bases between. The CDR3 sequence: CASSISYEQFF. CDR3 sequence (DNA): TGTGCCAGTAGTATCTCCTATGAGCAGTTCTTC.

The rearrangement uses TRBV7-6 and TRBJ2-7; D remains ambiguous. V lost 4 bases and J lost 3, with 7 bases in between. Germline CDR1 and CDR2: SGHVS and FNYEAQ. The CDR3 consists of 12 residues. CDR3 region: CASSSSGYEQYF. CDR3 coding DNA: TGTGCCAGCAGCTCCTCAGGCTACGAGCAGTACTTC.

The CDR3 sequence is CASSLTGAEFGNTIYF. CDR3 DNA sequence: TGCGCCAGCAGCTTAACAGGGGCTGAATTTGGAAACACCATATATTTT. The gene calls are TRBV5-1 and TRBJ1-3; 7 bases map to TRBD1. V lost 2 bases to trimming and J lost 3 bases; unmatched junction nucleotides: 8. The CDR3 totals 16 residues. Germline V gives CDR1 SGHRS, CDR2 YFSETQ.

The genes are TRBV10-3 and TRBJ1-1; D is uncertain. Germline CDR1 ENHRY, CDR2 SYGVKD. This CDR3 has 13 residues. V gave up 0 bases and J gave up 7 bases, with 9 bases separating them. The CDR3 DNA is TGTGCCATCAGTGAGTCGCTCGACATTGAAGCTTTCTTT. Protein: CAISESLDIEAFF.

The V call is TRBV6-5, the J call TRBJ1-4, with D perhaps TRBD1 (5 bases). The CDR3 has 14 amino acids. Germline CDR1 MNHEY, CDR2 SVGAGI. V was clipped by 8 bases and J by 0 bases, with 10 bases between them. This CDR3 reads CASGTGATNEKLFF. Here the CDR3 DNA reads TGTGCCAGCGGAACAGGTGCAACTAATGAAAAACTGTTTTTT.

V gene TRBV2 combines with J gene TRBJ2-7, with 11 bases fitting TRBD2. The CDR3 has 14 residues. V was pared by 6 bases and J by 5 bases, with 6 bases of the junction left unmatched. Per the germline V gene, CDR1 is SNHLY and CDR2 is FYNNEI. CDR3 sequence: CASRVAGGHHEQYF. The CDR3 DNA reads TGTGCCAGCAGAGTAGCGGGGGGGCACCACGAGCAGTACTTC.

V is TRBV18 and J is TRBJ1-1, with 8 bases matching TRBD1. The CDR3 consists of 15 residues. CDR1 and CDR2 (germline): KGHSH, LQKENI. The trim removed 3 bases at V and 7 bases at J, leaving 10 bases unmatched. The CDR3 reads CASSPLRTGLSEAFF. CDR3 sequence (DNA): TGTGCCAGCTCACCGCTTCGGACAGGGTTGAGTGAAGCTTTCTTT.

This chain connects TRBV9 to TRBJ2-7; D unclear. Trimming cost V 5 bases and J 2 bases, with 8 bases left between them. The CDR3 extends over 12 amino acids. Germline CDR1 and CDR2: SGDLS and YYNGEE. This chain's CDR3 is CASRALPYEQYF. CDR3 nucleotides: TGTGCCAGCAGGGCCCTCCCCTACGAGCAGTACTTC.

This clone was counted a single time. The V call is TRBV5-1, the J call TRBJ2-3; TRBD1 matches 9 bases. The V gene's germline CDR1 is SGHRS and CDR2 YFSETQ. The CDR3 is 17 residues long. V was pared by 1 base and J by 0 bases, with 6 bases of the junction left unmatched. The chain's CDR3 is CASSLLGTGFSTDTQYF. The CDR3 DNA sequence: TGCGCCAGCAGCTTGCTCGGGACAGGGTTTAGCACAGATACGCAGTATTTT.

CDR3 loop: CASSPPLAGGMMPGELFF. In DNA form, the CDR3 reads TGTGCCAGCAGCCCCCCCCTTGCGGGGGGGATGATGCCCGGGGAGCTGTTTTTT. The rearrangement uses TRBV3-1 (or the pseudogene TRBV3-2) and TRBJ2-2; 9 positions match TRBD2. V lost 4 bases to trimming and J lost 6 bases; unmatched junction nucleotides: 15. Germline V gene lookup returns CDR1 LGHDT and CDR2 YNNKEL (reference sequence). The CDR3 is made up of 18 amino acids.

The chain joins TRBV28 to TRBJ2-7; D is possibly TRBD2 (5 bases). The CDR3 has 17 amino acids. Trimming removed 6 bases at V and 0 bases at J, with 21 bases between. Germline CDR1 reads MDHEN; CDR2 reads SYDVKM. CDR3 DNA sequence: TGTGCCAGCAGCTCTGCCGGGAATCCTTATACCTCCTACGAGCAGTACTTC. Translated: CASSSAGNPYTSYEQYF.

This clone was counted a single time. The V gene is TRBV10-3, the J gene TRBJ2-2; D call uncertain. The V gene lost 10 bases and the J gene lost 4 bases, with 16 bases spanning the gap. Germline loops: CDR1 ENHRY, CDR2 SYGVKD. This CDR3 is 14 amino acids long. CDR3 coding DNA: TGTGCCACCGAACCAGAGACGGGCACCGGGGAGCTGTTTTTT. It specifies CATEPETGTGELFF.

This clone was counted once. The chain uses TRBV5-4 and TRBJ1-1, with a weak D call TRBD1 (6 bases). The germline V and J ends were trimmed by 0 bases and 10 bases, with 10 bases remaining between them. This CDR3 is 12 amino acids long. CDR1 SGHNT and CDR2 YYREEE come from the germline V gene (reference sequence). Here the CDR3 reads CASSLDWDIAFF. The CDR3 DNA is TGTGCCAGCAGCTTGGATTGGGACATAGCTTTCTTT.